A single sample gave rise to the 26 T cell receptor beta chains below, sequenced in a study of siplizumab effects on memory and regulatory T cells. Profiling relied on immunoSEQ multiplex PCR, and the TCRdb table lists in-frame clones only, not all of them. The top ten clones hold about 1.2% of a sample with over 80,000 clones, 85% to 95% of them seen once. Sequencing was done on a sample of non-Treg CD4+ T cells sorted from blood. The receptors were gathered from a human donor in good health.

This clone occurred a few times. This sequence joins TRBV19 and TRBJ1-5; 11 bases line up with TRBD1. Germline CDR1 is LNHDA and CDR2 is SQIVND (reference sequence). J was trimmed by 6 bases and V by 7 bases; bases with no gene match: 8. This CDR3 contains 15 residues. DNA for the CDR3: TGTGCCAGTATGAACTGGGACAGGGGGACTCAGCCCCAGCATTTT. This translates into CASMNWDRGTQPQHF.

The chain recombines TRBV6-1 with TRBJ2-5; D is possibly TRBD1 or TRBD2 (5 bases each). CDR3 length equals 13 residues. Germline loops: CDR1 MNHNS, CDR2 SASEGT. V was shortened by 4 bases and J by 3 bases, with 9 bases between the two germline ends. In DNA form, the CDR3 reads TGTGCCAGCAGTGTTCAGGGAGAAGAGACCCAGTACTTC. Protein sequence: CASSVQGEETQYF.

V usage is TRBV5-1 and J usage is TRBJ1-5, with 8 bases matching TRBD1. The V segment lost 5 bases and the J segment 5 bases; nucleotides outside the gene matches: 6. This CDR3 comprises 14 residues. CDR1 SGHRS and CDR2 YFSETQ come from the germline V gene. The CDR3 DNA is TGCGCCAGCAGTCAACAGGGGGGAGATCAGCCCCAGCATTTT. Translation gives CASSQQGGDQPQHF.

This clone was observed a few times. V usage is TRBV5-1 and J usage is TRBJ2-5; TRBD1 might be the D (6 bases). Trimming removed 0 bases from V and 3 bases from J, with 9 bases in between. There are 14 residues in the CDR3. Germline V lookup: CDR1 SGHRS, CDR2 YFSETQ. The CDR3 protein is CASSLVRGKETQYF. The CDR3, as DNA: TGCGCCAGCAGCTTGGTCAGGGGAAAAGAGACCCAGTACTTC.

The chain links TRBV19 to TRBJ2-4, with D maybe TRBD1 (6 bases). The V gene lost 3 bases and the J gene lost 2 bases, with 17 bases spanning the gap. There are 17 residues in the CDR3. The germline CDR1 and CDR2 sequences are LNHDA and SQIVND (reference sequence). In DNA form, the CDR3 reads TGTGCCAGTAGTATGTGGGGCAGGGGCTTATCCAAAAACATTCAGTACTTC. It codes for CASSMWGRGLSKNIQYF.

The chain employs TRBV7-3 and TRBJ2-7; D is unclear. Per the germline V gene, CDR1 is SGHTA and CDR2 is FQGTGA. With 5 bases removed from V and 0 bases from J, the gap between germline ends came to 11 bases. The CDR3 has 14 residues. The CDR3 DNA sequence: TGTGCCAGCAGCGCCCAACCTAGCTCCTACGAGCAGTACTTC. Amino acids: CASSAQPSSYEQYF.

The gene calls are TRBV7-9 and TRBJ2-3; either TRBD1 or TRBD2 may fit D (5 bases each). CDR1 is SEHNR and CDR2 is FQNEAQ in the germline V gene (reference sequence). Trimming cost V 2 bases and J 6 bases, with 21 bases left between them. This CDR3 is built from 17 residues. The CDR3: CASSLRRLGVGSDTQYF. The CDR3 DNA is TGTGCCAGCAGCTTAAGGAGGTTGGGGGTCGGATCGGATACGCAGTATTTT.

The chain has TRBV27 and TRBJ2-7; 10 nucleotides match TRBD2. Looked up from germline, CDR1 is MNHEY and CDR2 is SMNVEV (reference sequence). This CDR3 region has 14 residues. V gave up 2 bases and J gave up 3 bases; unmatched junction bases: 1. In nucleotides, the CDR3 is TGTGCCAGCAGTTTAACTAGCGGGATCTACGAGCAGTACTTC. It yields the protein CASSLTSGIYEQYF.

This clone was observed once. J is TRBJ2-2 and V is TRBV19; 13 bases map to TRBD2. CDR1 and CDR2 from the germline V gene are LNHDA and SQIVND (reference sequence). This CDR3 is built from 16 residues. V shed 4 bases and J 6 bases; nucleotides not matched to a gene: 5. CDR3 sequence (DNA): TGTGCCAGTAGTACCCCGGGACTAGCGGGACCCGGGGAGCTGTTTTTT. Residues: CASSTPGLAGPGELFF.

J is TRBJ2-1 and V is TRBV5-1; weak D call: TRBD2 (6 bases). The V end was cut by 4 bases, the J end by 8 bases, with 16 bases between. Germline assignment: CDR1 SGHRS and CDR2 YFSETQ. This CDR3 contains 14 residues. CDR3 DNA sequence: TGCGCCAGCAGCAGGTCGGGAATAGCGGATGAGCAGTTCTTC. Translating gives CASSRSGIADEQFF.

This clone was observed a single time. The V and J genes are TRBV2 and TRBJ2-1; 7 nucleotides match TRBD2. The CDR3 spans 15 residues. Losses at the gene ends were 4 bases for V and 0 bases for J; bases not matched to a gene: 3. Germline assignment: CDR1 SNHLY and CDR2 FYNNEI. The CDR3 protein is CASSGGGVSYNEQFF. The CDR3 bases are TGTGCCAGCAGTGGGGGGGGAGTCTCCTACAATGAGCAGTTCTTC.

The gene calls are TRBV28 and TRBJ1-5, with D possibly being TRBD1 (6 bases). The germline V gene has CDR1 MDHEN and CDR2 SYDVKM. CDR3 length: 15 residues. V was shortened by 4 bases and J by 7 bases, with 17 bases between the two germline ends. The CDR3 coding sequence is TGTGCCAGCAGTTCCCTCCAGGGGACTGGCCAGCCCCAGCATTTT. Its protein product is CASSSLQGTGQPQHF.

The chain joins TRBV21-1 to TRBJ1-2. TRBV21-1 is classified as a pseudogene. CDR3 length: 18 amino acids. In DNA, the CDR3 is TGTGCCAGCAGCAAAGAGCACCAGATTGCGGGGCCGATTTATGGCTACACCTTC. Translated: CASSKEHQIAGPIYGYTF.

V usage is TRBV2 and J usage is TRBJ1-1; 7 bases map to TRBD1. The CDR3 runs to 13 residues. V lost 6 bases to trimming and J lost 1 base; unmatched junction nucleotides: 2. Looked up from germline, CDR1 is SNHLY and CDR2 is FYNNEI. The CDR3 sequence is CASRRGRNTEAFF. CDR3 DNA sequence: TGTGCCAGCAGGAGGGGGCGGAACACTGAAGCTTTCTTT.

The rearrangement joins TRBV19 to TRBJ2-5, with 9 bases aligning to TRBD1. The V gene's germline CDR1 is LNHDA and CDR2 SQIVND (reference sequence). CDR3 size: 14 residues. Trimming cost V 5 bases and J 4 bases; bases outside gene matches: 5. The CDR3 here is CASSSGQGRETQYF. The CDR3 region has the DNA TGTGCCAGTAGTTCAGGACAGGGGCGAGAGACCCAGTACTTC.

This sequence joins TRBV10-2 and TRBJ2-5; no clear D. CDR1 is WSHSY, CDR2 SAAADI, per germline. The CDR3 sequence is 13 residues long. Trimming cost V 3 bases and J 1 base, with 6 bases left between them. The CDR3: CASSEHSQETQYF. CDR3 bases: TGCGCCAGCAGTGAACACAGCCAAGAGACCCAGTACTTC.

V is TRBV12-1 and J is TRBJ2-4; the tabulated D call, TRBD1, remains unverified against the DNA. TRBV12-1 is marked as a pseudogene. CDR3 length: 18 amino acids. The CDR3 here is CASCKSTGVLLAKNIQYF. The CDR3 nucleotides read TGTGCCAGCTGCAAATCGACAGGGGTTCTTCTAGCCAAAAACATTCAGTACTTC.

The chain combines TRBV7-3 with TRBJ2-3; D is unclear. Germline V gene lookup returns CDR1 SGHTA and CDR2 FQGTGA. Trimming stripped 5 bases from V and 0 bases from J, with 12 bases between. This CDR3 is built from 15 residues. CDR3 sequence: CASSPNPYSTDTQYF. DNA for the CDR3: TGTGCCAGCAGCCCAAACCCCTATAGCACAGATACGCAGTATTTT.

In its sample, this clone was seen a few times. The chain links TRBV28 to TRBJ1-1; D call uncertain. This CDR3 spans 14 amino acids. CDR1 is MDHEN and CDR2 is SYDVKM in the germline V gene. V gave up 2 bases and J gave up 4 bases, with 11 bases separating them. For the CDR3, the DNA is TGTGCCAGCAGTTTACTCGGACCGTTCACTGAAGCTTTCTTT. It is translated as CASSLLGPFTEAFF.

The chain combines TRBV12-5 with TRBJ2-5, with D perhaps matching TRBD1 or TRBD2 (5 bases each). The V gene lost 1 base and the J gene lost 10 bases, with 10 bases spanning the gap. Germline CDR1 and CDR2: LGHNT and FRNRAP. The CDR3 covers 12 residues. The CDR3 sequence is CASGLGNGGQYF. In DNA, the CDR3 is TGTGCTAGTGGTTTGGGAAATGGGGGCCAGTACTTC. The full variable domain, rest sourced from reference TRBV12-5 and TRBJ2-5, is DARVTQTPRHKVTEMGQEVTMRCQPILGHNTVFWYRQTMMQGLELLAYFRNRAPLDDSGMPKDRFSAEMPDATLATLKIQPSEPRDSAVYFCASGLGNGGQYFGPGTRLLVL.

The rearrangement joins TRBV5-1 to TRBJ2-1, with 15 bases lining up with TRBD2. The junction had 6 bases not matched to a gene; V was cut back by 7 bases and J by 7 bases. This CDR3 is 15 amino acids long. Germline V CDR1 and CDR2: SGHRS, YFSETQ. The CDR3 is CASAPGTSGRNEQFF. The CDR3 coding sequence is TGCGCCAGCGCGCCCGGGACTAGCGGGAGGAATGAGCAGTTCTTC. Complete variable domain (other parts from reference TRBV5-1 and TRBJ2-1): KAGVTQTPRYLIKTRGQQVTLSCSPISGHRSVSWYQQTPGQGLQFLFEYFSETQRNKGNFPGRFSGRQFSNSRSEMNVSTLELGDSALYLCASAPGTSGRNEQFFGPGTRLTVL.

V gene TRBV5-1 combines with J gene TRBJ1-2; perhaps TRBD1 as D (5 bases). Per germline, CDR1 SGHRS and CDR2 YFSETQ. V was trimmed by 1 base and J by 7 bases, leaving 8 bases between them. The CDR3 totals 12 residues. This CDR3 reads CASSLRDSGYTF. CDR3 nucleotide sequence: TGCGCCAGCAGCTTGAGGGACTCTGGCTACACCTTC.

V usage is TRBV19 and J usage is TRBJ1-1; D remains ambiguous. The CDR3 length is 15 residues. Germline values: CDR1 LNHDA, CDR2 SQIVND (reference sequence). V shed 5 bases and J shed 1 base, with 14 bases lying between them. CDR3 residues: CASSPIPPPNTEAFF. CDR3 in DNA: TGTGCCAGTAGTCCAATACCCCCCCCGAACACTGAAGCTTTCTTT.

The chain is built from TRBV5-1 and TRBJ2-7; TRBD2 aligns across 14 bases. V lost 4 bases, J lost 7 bases, and 7 bases stayed unmatched. The CDR3 loop spans 15 amino acids. Germline V gene sequence: CDR1 SGHRS, CDR2 YFSETQ. The CDR3 protein is CASSRGLAGVEEQYF. Here the CDR3 DNA reads TGCGCCAGCAGCAGGGGACTAGCGGGAGTAGAAGAGCAGTACTTC.

CDR3: CASIARARSTEAFF. Here the CDR3 DNA reads TGTGCCAGTATTGCGAGGGCACGGAGCACTGAAGCTTTCTTT. The V and J genes are TRBV19 and TRBJ1-1; no clear D gene. The V and J ends lost 7 bases and 4 bases respectively, with 16 bases between them. Germline CDR1 is LNHDA and CDR2 is SQIVND (reference sequence). The CDR3 has 14 residues.

The chain couples TRBV5-1 to TRBJ1-1; D uncertain. The V gene's germline CDR1 is SGHRS and CDR2 YFSETQ. V was pared by 4 bases and J by 5 bases, with 9 bases between. The CDR3 is 12 residues long. The CDR3 reads CASSLPGTEAFF. In DNA form, the CDR3 reads TGCGCCAGCAGCCTCCCCGGGACTGAAGCTTTCTTT.